The 25 T cell receptor beta chains below were found in one sample sequenced in a study of blood T cells in healthy people across ages. With a J-beta primer mix and a sample-barcoded 5' primer, a second PCR ran about 6 to 11 cycles. TCRdb reanalysed the 5' RACE reads using MiXCR and keeps one entry per CDR3 protein. The sample carries some 710,000 distinct CDR3 sequences, about 47% recorded once. The sequenced material came from blood. The receptors were gathered from a man at least 80 years old in good health.

The chain joins TRBV27 to TRBJ2-1, with D possibly called TRBD1 or TRBD2 (5 bases each). Germline V gene data show CDR1 as MNHEY and CDR2 as SMNVEV (reference sequence). The CDR3 length is 14 residues. V dropped 3 bases and J dropped 9 bases, with 15 bases sitting between them. CDR3 region: CASSLYSGPTEQFF. For the CDR3, the DNA is TGTGCCAGCAGTTTGTACTCGGGACCTACTGAGCAGTTCTTC.

For this clonotype: One junction end disagrees with the germline gene, perhaps due to a read error. The V and J genes are TRBV4-2 and TRBJ2-3, with D unresolved. The CDR3 runs to 15 residues. Germline V gene data show CDR1 as LGHNA and CDR2 as YNFKEQ. CDR3 bases: TGTGCCAGCAGCCAAGAAACTGCTACAACAGATACGCGGTATTTT. Protein sequence: CASSQETATTDTRYF.

The V and J genes are TRBV7-9 and TRBJ2-3; D perhaps matches TRBD1 (5 bases). CDR1 is SEHNR and CDR2 is FQNEAQ in the germline V gene (reference sequence). V was cut by 4 bases and J by 2 bases, with 16 bases left in between. This CDR3 contains 16 residues. Here the CDR3 DNA reads TGTGCCAGCAGCTCCCCAGGGCGAGAGCCCACAGATACGCAGTATTTT. Translation gives CASSSPGREPTDTQYF.

The chain is built from TRBV7-2 and TRBJ2-5; 9 bases match TRBD2. Unmatched junction bases numbered 5, after V lost 4 bases and J lost 5 bases. The germline V gene has CDR1 SGHTA and CDR2 FQGNSA. CDR3 length: 14 amino acids. The CDR3 here is CASSSGTSLETQYF. The CDR3 DNA reads as TGTGCCAGCAGCTCTGGGACTAGCCTCGAGACCCAGTACTTC.

To note about this clonotype: One end of the junction fails to match germline, which may point to a read error. V gene TRBV7-9 combines with J gene TRBJ2-7; D is possibly TRBD2 (6 bases). This CDR3 comprises 16 residues. Germline V gene sequence: CDR1 SEHNR, CDR2 FQNEAQ (reference sequence). CDR3 sequence: CASSSGTQFSSDEQYF. CDR3 in DNA: TGCGCCAGCAGCTCAGGGACTCAGTTTAGCTCCGACGAGCAGTACTTC.

The V and J genes are TRBV7-9 and TRBJ2-7; possible D gene TRBD1, 6 bases. CDR1 SEHNR and CDR2 FQNEAQ come from the germline V gene (reference sequence). This CDR3 has 14 residues. Written as DNA, the CDR3 is TGTGCGGTGGGGGCGGCCGCCCGGAACTACGAGCAGTACTTC. This codes for CAVGAAARNYEQYF.

The chain is built from TRBV3-1 and TRBJ1-6; D is perhaps TRBD1 (6 bases). This CDR3 has 15 residues. Trimming pared 0 bases from V and 14 bases from J, leaving 17 bases between. From germline, CDR1 is LGHDT and CDR2 YNNKEL (reference sequence). CDR3 amino acids: CASSQDRVRGQTLHF. CDR3 DNA: TGTGCCAGCAGCCAAGATCGGGTCAGGGGACAAACCCTCCACTTT.

The CDR3: CASSRGGQGQSYGYTF. The CDR3 region has the DNA TGTGCCAGCAGCCGAGGAGGACAGGGACAAAGCTATGGCTACACCTTC. V and J are TRBV7-2 and TRBJ1-2; 8 nucleotides match TRBD1. Trimming cost V 5 bases and J 4 bases; bases outside gene matches: 12. The CDR3 length is 16 residues. Germline V gives CDR1 SGHTA, CDR2 FQGNSA.

This clonotype occurred a few times. The junction does not match germline at one end; this may be a read error. The chain employs TRBV5-1 and TRBJ2-1; D uncertain. This CDR3 comprises 15 residues. Germline V lookup: CDR1 SGHRS, CDR2 YFSETQ. The CDR3 sequence: CASSLVSRSYDEQFF. DNA of the CDR3: TGCGCCAGCAGCCTGGTTTCTAGGTCCTACGATGAGCAGTTCTTC.

The rearrangement links TRBV12-3 or TRBV12-4 to TRBJ1-2; D is uncertain. The CDR3 has 14 residues. Deletions cut 2 bases from V and 6 bases from J, with 13 bases between. CDR3 loop: CASSLRARANGYTF. CDR3 coding DNA: TGTGCCAGCAGTTTAAGAGCAAGGGCCAATGGCTACACCTTC.

The genes are TRBV25-1 and TRBJ2-1; possible D gene TRBD2, 6 bases. The CDR3 has 14 amino acids. CDR1 is MGHDK and CDR2 is SYGVNS in the germline V gene. V dropped 5 bases and J dropped 3 bases, with 11 bases sitting between them. In DNA form, the CDR3 reads TGTGCCAGCAGTATTGCGGGGCGCTACAATGAGCAGTTCTTC. Translating gives CASSIAGRYNEQFF.

This chain connects TRBV10-3 to TRBJ2-7; no reliable D call. The CDR3 consists of 11 residues. Per germline, CDR1 ENHRY and CDR2 SYGVKD. V gave up 6 bases and J gave up 6 bases, with 9 bases separating them. The CDR3 region is CAIRGLGEQYF. DNA of the CDR3: TGTGCCATCAGGGGTTTGGGCGAGCAGTACTTC.

This clonotype was observed many times. This chain links TRBV20-1 with TRBJ2-4; a weak D match, TRBD1 (6 bases). V gave up 6 bases and J gave up 4 bases, with 13 bases separating them. Germline V gene sequence: CDR1 DFQATT, CDR2 SNEGSKA (reference sequence). The CDR3 totals 13 residues. CDR3 DNA sequence: TGCAGTGCAGAGGACAGAATTAAAAACATTCAGTACTTC. This codes for CSAEDRIKNIQYF.

The V gene is TRBV30, the J gene TRBJ1-5; no clear D. The CDR3 contains 13 residues. With 0 bases removed from V and 6 bases from J, the gap between germline ends came to 9 bases. The germline V gene has CDR1 GTSNPN and CDR2 SVGIG (reference sequence). CDR3 loop: CAWSVLEGQPQHF. DNA of the CDR3: TGTGCCTGGAGTGTACTTGAAGGTCAGCCCCAGCATTTT.

In this sample, this clonotype turned up a few times. This rearrangement joins TRBV28 to TRBJ2-3, with D perhaps TRBD2 (5 bases). CDR1 and CDR2 from the germline V gene are MDHEN and SYDVKM. V was clipped by 6 bases and J by 0 bases, with 19 bases between them. The CDR3 length is 17 residues. The CDR3 DNA reads TGTGCCAGCAGCCCCATCGGCGGGTCCCCTAGCACAGATACGCAGTATTTT. Encoded protein: CASSPIGGSPSTDTQYF.

This clonotype was detected a few times. The chain joins TRBV14 to TRBJ2-2; D uncertain. The CDR3 is 15 amino acids. Trimming shortened V by 4 bases and J by 3 bases, and 12 bases separated the two germline ends. Looked up from germline, CDR1 is SGHDN and CDR2 is FVKESK. CDR3 residues: CASSPLLADTGELFF. In nucleotides, the CDR3 is TGTGCCAGCAGCCCGTTATTGGCCGACACCGGGGAGCTGTTTTTT.

A note on this clonotype: The junction does not match germline at one end; this may be a read error. The gene calls are TRBV28 and TRBJ2-6; a possible D gene is TRBD2 (6 bases). Germline CDR1 MDHEN, CDR2 SYDVKM. The CDR3 extends over 16 amino acids. CDR3 amino acids: CASTLRGGGGANILTF. CDR3 nucleotides: TGTGCCAGCACTCTGAGGGGAGGTGGTGGGGCCAACATCCTGACTTTC.

This chain joins TRBV13 and TRBJ2-5; D uncertain. The CDR3 is 15 residues long. The V gene lost 6 bases and the J gene lost 4 bases, with 18 bases spanning the gap. The germline V gene encodes CDR1 PRHDT and CDR2 FYEKMQ (reference sequence). CDR3 region: CASSPREGLRETQYF. CDR3 bases: TGTGCCAGCAGTCCAAGAGAAGGGCTTAGAGAGACCCAGTACTTC.

This chain connects TRBV29-1 to TRBJ2-3; TRBD1 aligns across 7 bases. CDR3 size: 17 residues. Germline assignment: CDR1 SQVTM and CDR2 ANQGSEA. V shed 4 bases, J shed 0 bases, and the junction held 13 bases outside the gene matches. The CDR3 spells CSVAGQRRLSSTDTQYF. CDR3 nucleotide sequence: TGCAGCGTTGCGGGACAGCGACGACTTTCTAGCACAGATACGCAGTATTTT.

V usage is TRBV2 and J usage is TRBJ2-4, with 8 bases fitting TRBD2. The CDR3 has 17 amino acids. CDR1 is SNHLY and CDR2 is FYNNEI in the germline V gene. The V segment lost 4 bases and the J segment 0 bases; nucleotides outside the gene matches: 8. This CDR3 reads CASSVSGSRGAKNIQYF. In DNA, the CDR3 is TGTGCCAGCAGTGTAAGCGGGAGTCGAGGAGCCAAAAACATTCAGTACTTC. The full variable domain, rest sourced from reference TRBV2 and TRBJ2-4, is EPEVTQTPSHQVTQMGQEVILRCVPISNHLYFYWYRQILGQKVEFLVSFYNNEISEKSEIFDDQFSVERPDGSNFTLKIRSTKLEDSAMYFCASSVSGSRGAKNIQYFGAGTRLSVL.

The gene calls are TRBV30 and TRBJ2-1; D remains unclear. Germline V gene lookup returns CDR1 GTSNPN and CDR2 SVGIG (reference sequence). Trimming removed 3 bases at V and 7 bases at J, with 16 bases between. CDR3 length equals 14 residues. Here the CDR3 reads CAWSGLAAVNEQFF. The CDR3 bases are TGTGCCTGGAGCGGGCTGGCTGCCGTGAATGAGCAGTTCTTC.

The table lists this clonotype with a few counts. The V call is TRBV12-3 or TRBV12-4, the J call TRBJ1-2; TRBD1 matches at 7 bases. This CDR3 spans 13 amino acids. Germline trimming cut 6 bases from V and 8 bases from J; bases unmatched to any gene: 9. In nucleotides, the CDR3 is TGTGCCAGCAGAATCGGGACAGTATTAGGCTACACCTTC. It specifies CASRIGTVLGYTF.

This CDR3 reads CATSDSGTGVAQETQYF. DNA of the CDR3: TGTGCCACCAGTGATTCCGGGACAGGGGTGGCCCAAGAGACCCAGTACTTC. This chain joins TRBV24-1 and TRBJ2-5; 10 bases map to TRBD1. The CDR3 is made up of 17 amino acids. The germline V gene has CDR1 KGHDR and CDR2 SFDVKD. Losses at the gene ends were 2 bases for V and 1 base for J; bases not matched to a gene: 6.

This chain connects TRBV7-2 to TRBJ2-3; D ambiguous. Trimming cost V 5 bases and J 0 bases, with 12 bases left between them. Germline loops: CDR1 SGHTA, CDR2 FQGNSA. The CDR3 has 15 amino acids. CDR3 sequence: CASSRNHLSTDTQYF. In nucleotides, the CDR3 is TGTGCCAGCAGCCGCAACCACCTCAGCACAGATACGCAGTATTTT.

This clonotype was observed a few times. The CDR3: CASSLDGFESQPQHF. Here the CDR3 DNA reads TGCGCCAGCAGCTTGGACGGGTTTGAAAGTCAGCCCCAGCATTTT. The V call is TRBV5-1, the J call TRBJ1-5; D is undetermined. CDR3 length equals 15 residues. The V gene's germline CDR1 is SGHRS and CDR2 YFSETQ. V was pared by 0 bases and J by 6 bases, with 13 bases between.